This T cell receptor (beta chain) was recovered during a study of chemoradiotherapy in HPV16-positive cancers. Some clones are missing from TCRdb's copy, which holds only in-frame ones; the method was immunoSEQ multiplex PCR. The sample lists approximately 10,000 clones; about 82% were seen once. The sample holds one count of this clone. This clonotype was obtained from a human donor with HPV-associated anogenital cancer. The material sequenced was blood, taken from a patient who underwent chemoradiotherapy.

CDR3 loop: CASSPGTVKGGPRRNTEAFF. Written as DNA, the CDR3 is TGTGCCAGCAGCCCCGGGACAGTCAAGGGGGGACCCCGGCGGAACACTGAAGCTTTCTTT. The chain recombines TRBV7-3 with TRBJ1-1, with 7 bases matching TRBD1. Germline CDR1 is SGHTA and CDR2 is FQGTGA. CDR3 size: 20 residues. Trimming removed 5 bases from V and 1 base from J; junction bases left unmatched: 22. The entire variable domain, with the rest obtained from reference TRBV7-3 and TRBJ1-1, is as follows: GAGVSQTPSNKVTEKGKYVELRCDPISGHTALYWYRQSLGQGPEFLIYFQGTGAADDSGLPNDRFFAVRPEGSVSTLKIQRTERGDSAVYLCASSPGTVKGGPRRNTEAFFGQGTRLTVV.